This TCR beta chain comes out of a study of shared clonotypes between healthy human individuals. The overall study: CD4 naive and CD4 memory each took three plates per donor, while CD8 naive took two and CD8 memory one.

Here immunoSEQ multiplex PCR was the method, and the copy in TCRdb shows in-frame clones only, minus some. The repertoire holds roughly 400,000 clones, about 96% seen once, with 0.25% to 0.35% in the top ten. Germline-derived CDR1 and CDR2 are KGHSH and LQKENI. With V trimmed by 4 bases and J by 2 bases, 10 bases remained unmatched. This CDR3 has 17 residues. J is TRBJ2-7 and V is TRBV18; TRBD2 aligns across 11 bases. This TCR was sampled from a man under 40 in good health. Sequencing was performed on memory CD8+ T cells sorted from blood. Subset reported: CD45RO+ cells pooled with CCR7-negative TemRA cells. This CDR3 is CASSRKTLAGGAYEQYF. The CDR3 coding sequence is TGTGCCAGCTCACGGAAGACCTTAGCGGGGGGGGCCTACGAGCAGTACTTC.